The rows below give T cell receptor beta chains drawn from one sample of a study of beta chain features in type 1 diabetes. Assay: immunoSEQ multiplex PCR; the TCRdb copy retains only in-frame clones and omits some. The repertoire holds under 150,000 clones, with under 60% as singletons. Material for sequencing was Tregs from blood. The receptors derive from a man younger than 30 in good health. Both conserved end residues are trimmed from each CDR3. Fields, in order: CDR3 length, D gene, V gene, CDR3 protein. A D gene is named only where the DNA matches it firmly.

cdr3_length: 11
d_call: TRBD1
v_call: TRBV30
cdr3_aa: AWSAGTGGGYT

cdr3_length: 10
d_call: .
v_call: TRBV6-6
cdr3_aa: ASSKQGPEQY

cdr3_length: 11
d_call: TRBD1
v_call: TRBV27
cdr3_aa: ASSPQGAHEQY

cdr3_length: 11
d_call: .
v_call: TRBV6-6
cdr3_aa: ASLRGEEEKLF

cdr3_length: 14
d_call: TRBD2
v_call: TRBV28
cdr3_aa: ASSRPPSGRSDEQF

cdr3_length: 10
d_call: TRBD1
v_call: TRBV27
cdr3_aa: ASSRDRGRQY

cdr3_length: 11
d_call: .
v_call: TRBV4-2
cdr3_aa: ASSQDRSYEQY

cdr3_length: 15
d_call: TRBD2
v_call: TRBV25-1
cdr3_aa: ASSAFTSGANTGELF

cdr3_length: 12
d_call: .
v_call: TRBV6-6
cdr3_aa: ASSYSGGPETQY

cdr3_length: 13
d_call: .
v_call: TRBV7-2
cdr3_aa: ASSGTGSGANVLT

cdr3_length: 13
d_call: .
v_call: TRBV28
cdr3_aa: ASSPPGGSGNTIY

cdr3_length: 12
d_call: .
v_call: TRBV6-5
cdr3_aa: ASSYLQGNYGYT

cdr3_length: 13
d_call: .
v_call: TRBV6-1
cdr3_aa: ASSPQDSSTGELF

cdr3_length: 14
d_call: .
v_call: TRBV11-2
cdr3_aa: ASSLGGTSNTDTQY